This T cell receptor (beta chain) derives from a study of regulatory T cells in long-lasting Graves disease. Study observations and caveats: Persistent Graves' patients showed a TCR diversity that was lower than that of newly diagnosed ones.

This clonotype was recorded many times. What it binds is unknown. Time point described: newly diagnosed GD, antithyroid drugs for less than 3 months. Extracted PBMC RNA gave rise to the TCR library. The TCR beta library used iRepertoire HTBI primers with Arm-PCR amplification of CDR3. Each CDR3 protein gets one entry after TCRdb re-called the multiplex PCR reads with MiXCR. The data contain hundreds of thousands of distinct CDR3 sequences, about 16% of them singletons. Trimming left V 6 bases short and J 0 bases short, with 9 bases between. The CDR3 contains 15 residues. The same sample was also used in a study of T cells in Graves' hyperthyroidism and ophthalmopathy. That paper notes: Disease duration under 2 months; hyperthyroidism patients were aged 18 to 65.

The rearrangement joins TRBV12-3 or TRBV12-4 to TRBJ2-6; D is undetermined. The sequenced sample was peripheral blood mononuclear cells (PBMCs), obtained at new diagnosis, from a patient treated with antithyroid drugs. This sequence originates from a young woman with Graves disease. As DNA, the CDR3 is TGTGCCAGCAGCCCGAGGAGCTCTGGGGCCAACGTCCTGACTTTC. It codes for CASSPRSSGANVLTF.